Each of the 22 T cell receptor beta chains below was sequenced from the same sample in a study of blood T cell repertoires in COVID-19. Measured with immunoSEQ multiplex PCR; TCRdb has only the in-frame clones, and not every one. Here the sample spans 35,000 to 45,000 clones, about 88% being singletons. Sequencing used peripheral blood. Receptor source: a human donor in a cohort sampled during active COVID-19.

V usage is TRBV3-1 (or the pseudogene TRBV3-2) and J usage is TRBJ2-1, with a tentative D call TRBD1 (7 bases). Germline V gene data show CDR1 as LGHDT and CDR2 as YNNKEL (reference sequence). The length of the CDR3 is 16 residues. V was trimmed by 0 bases and J by 5 bases, leaving 14 bases between them. DNA for the CDR3: TGTGCCAGCAGCCAAGAAGGGGCGGGACAGCACAATGAGCAGTTCTTC. Protein product: CASSQEGAGQHNEQFF.

This clone was counted between two and nine times. The chain's CDR3 is CASSLAVSTGGRFDSPLHF. The CDR3 bases are TGTGCCAGCAGCTTGGCCGTCTCGACAGGGGGCCGGTTTGATTCACCCCTCCACTTT. This rearrangement joins TRBV5-4 to TRBJ1-6, with 10 bases lining up with TRBD1. The junction had 14 bases not matched to a gene; V was cut back by 0 bases and J by 8 bases. Germline V gives CDR1 SGHNT, CDR2 YYREEE (reference sequence). The CDR3 extends over 19 amino acids. Using reference TRBV5-4 and TRBJ1-6 for the parts outside the CDR3, the full variable domain is ETGVTQSPTHLIKTRGQQVTLRCSSQSGHNTVSWYQQALGQGPQFIFQYYREEENGRGNFPPRFSGLQFPNYSSELNVNALELDDSALYLCASSLAVSTGGRFDSPLHFGNGTRLTVT.

Only a few counts were recorded for this clone. The V call is TRBV30, the J call TRBJ1-2, with D uncertain. Trimming stripped 6 bases from V and 1 base from J, with 15 bases between. CDR1 and CDR2 from the germline V gene are GTSNPN and SVGIG (reference sequence). The CDR3 length is 14 residues. The CDR3 coding sequence is TGTGCCTGCCCGTATGGCAGGCGTAACTATGGCTACACCTTC. Protein product: CACPYGRRNYGYTF.

In this sample, this clone turned up once. This chain links TRBV27 with TRBJ2-7; D is unresolved. The V gene lost 3 bases and the J gene lost 4 bases, with 13 bases spanning the gap. The CDR3 sequence is 14 residues long. Germline CDR1 and CDR2: MNHEY and SMNVEV (reference sequence). The CDR3 protein is CASSLTPGAYEQYF. The CDR3 DNA reads TGTGCCAGCAGTTTGACTCCGGGTGCTTACGAGCAGTACTTC.

The rearrangement uses TRBV11-2 and TRBJ1-1; D is uncertain. The V end was cut by 5 bases, the J end by 7 bases, with 11 bases between. Germline V gene data show CDR1 as SGHAT and CDR2 as FQNNGV. The length of the CDR3 is 12 residues. The chain's CDR3 is CASSGQTLEAFF. CDR3 DNA sequence: TGTGCCAGCAGCGGGCAGACACTTGAAGCTTTCTTT.

The chain recombines TRBV12-5 with TRBJ1-2; D perhaps matches TRBD1 (5 bases). CDR1 and CDR2 (germline): LGHNT, FRNRAP. CDR3 length: 13 amino acids. V dropped 3 bases and J dropped 3 bases, with 8 bases sitting between them. This CDR3 reads CASGFGGYYGYTF. CDR3 DNA: TGTGCTAGTGGTTTTGGGGGGTACTATGGCTACACCTTC.

The V and J genes are TRBV4-1 and TRBJ1-6; the match to TRBD1 covers 9 bases. The V gene's germline CDR1 is MGHRA and CDR2 YSYEKL. J was trimmed by 1 base and V by 7 bases; bases with no gene match: 11. The CDR3 is 18 residues long. CDR3 sequence: CASTPYKTGGSYNSPLHF. CDR3 coding DNA: TGCGCCAGCACCCCGTACAAGACAGGGGGATCCTATAATTCACCCCTCCACTTT.

This chain joins TRBV4-1 and TRBJ2-7; D unclear. Germline loops: CDR1 MGHRA, CDR2 YSYEKL. Trimming shortened V by 3 bases and J by 2 bases, and 11 bases separated the two germline ends. The CDR3 is 14 amino acids. The CDR3 loop is CASSHDDKPYEQYF. DNA of the CDR3: TGCGCCAGCAGCCACGATGATAAGCCCTACGAGCAGTACTTC.

The chain recombines TRBV5-6 with TRBJ1-3; D possibly corresponds to TRBD1 (5 bases). This CDR3 is 17 amino acids long. Per the germline V gene, CDR1 is SGHDT and CDR2 is YYEEEE. V lost 4 bases and J lost 2, with 19 bases in between. CDR3 sequence: CASSVGRGGRTGNTIYF. The DNA of the CDR3 is TGTGCCAGCAGCGTGGGACGGGGAGGAAGAACTGGAAACACCATATATTTT.

The chain carries TRBV7-2 and TRBJ1-1; D remains ambiguous. The CDR3 totals 13 residues. CDR1 is SGHTA, CDR2 FQGNSA, per germline. With 3 bases removed from V and 3 bases from J, the gap between germline ends came to 8 bases. CDR3 loop: CASSLSGYTEAFF. The CDR3 bases are TGTGCCAGCAGCTTGTCGGGTTACACTGAAGCTTTCTTT.

The chain uses TRBV11-2 and TRBJ2-7, with 7 bases lining up with TRBD2. The CDR3 runs to 13 residues. Trimming at V came to 0 bases and at J to 6 bases, leaving 2 bases not matched to a gene. CDR1 SGHAT and CDR2 FQNNGV come from the germline V gene. Here the CDR3 DNA reads TGTGCCAGCAGCTTAGATACTAGCGCCGAGCAGTACTTC. Amino acid sequence: CASSLDTSAEQYF.

This clone was detected a few times. The genes are TRBV6-5 and TRBJ2-7; D not certain. V gave up 10 bases and J gave up 3 bases, with 10 bases separating them. The CDR3 is made up of 11 amino acids. The V gene's germline CDR1 is MNHEY and CDR2 SVGAGI. The CDR3 DNA follows: TGTGCCACCTCGTCGGGCTACGAGCAGTACTTC. It codes for CATSSGYEQYF.

The rearrangement links TRBV5-6 to TRBJ2-1; the D gene is possibly TRBD2 (7 bases). CDR1 and CDR2 (germline): SGHDT, YYEEEE. V was cut by 0 bases and J by 4 bases, with 14 bases left in between. CDR3 size: 16 residues. The CDR3 reads CASSLGRGPSYNEQFF. In DNA form, the CDR3 reads TGTGCCAGCAGCTTGGGGCGGGGGCCTTCTTACAATGAGCAGTTCTTC.

This clone was seen only once. The chain carries TRBV2 and TRBJ2-7; D call uncertain. This CDR3 region has 13 residues. The ends were cut back, 2 bases at V and 1 base at J, with 6 bases in the middle. The germline V gene encodes CDR1 SNHLY and CDR2 FYNNEI. The CDR3 here is CASSELASYEQYF. The CDR3 DNA follows: TGTGCCAGCAGTGAATTGGCATCCTACGAGCAGTACTTC. Full variable domain (rest looked up from reference TRBV2 and TRBJ2-7): EPEVTQTPSHQVTQMGQEVILRCVPISNHLYFYWYRQILGQKVEFLVSFYNNEISEKSEIFDDQFSVERPDGSNFTLKIRSTKLEDSAMYFCASSELASYEQYFGPGTRLTVT.

The J gene is TRBJ2-3, the V gene TRBV24-1; TRBD1 aligns across 7 bases. From germline, CDR1 is KGHDR and CDR2 SFDVKD. J gave up 1 base and V 3 bases, and 6 bases lay outside the gene matches. The CDR3 has 16 amino acids. The CDR3 coding sequence is TGTGCCACCAGTGATGACCGGGACAGAGGCACAGATACGCAGTATTTT. This encodes CATSDDRDRGTDTQYF.

CDR3 loop: CASSLFSGGRTDTQYF. The CDR3 DNA follows: TGCGCCAGCAGCTTATTTAGCGGGGGACGCACAGATACGCAGTATTTT. This chain uses TRBV5-1 with TRBJ2-3, with 9 bases fitting TRBD2. V was pared by 2 bases and J by 1 base, with 5 bases of the junction left unmatched. Germline loops: CDR1 SGHRS, CDR2 YFSETQ. There are 16 residues in the CDR3.

J is TRBJ1-3 and V is TRBV5-1; the D gene is possibly TRBD1 (5 bases). Germline V gene sequence: CDR1 SGHRS, CDR2 YFSETQ. Trimming cost V 7 bases and J 0 bases, with 11 bases left between them. This CDR3 has 14 residues. The CDR3, as DNA: TGCGCCAGCCGAGACAGCCTCTCTGGAAACACCATATATTTT. It yields the protein CASRDSLSGNTIYF.

V gene TRBV2 combines with J gene TRBJ2-4; 10 positions agree with TRBD1. The CDR3 covers 15 residues. With V trimmed by 6 bases and J by 6 bases, 8 bases remained unmatched. CDR1 SNHLY and CDR2 FYNNEI come from the germline V gene. In DNA form, the CDR3 reads TGTGCCAGCAGGCGGGACAGGGGAGAAGGAAACATTCAGTACTTC. This sequence encodes CASRRDRGEGNIQYF.

This chain joins TRBV4-2 and TRBJ2-3, with 12 bases that match TRBD2. This CDR3 spans 17 amino acids. Germline trimming cut 4 bases from V and 1 base from J; bases unmatched to any gene: 6. The germline V gene encodes CDR1 LGHNA and CDR2 YNFKEQ. CDR3: CASSPSGGAGGTDTQYF. The CDR3 region has the DNA TGTGCCAGCAGCCCTAGCGGGGGGGCCGGGGGCACAGATACGCAGTATTTT.

The chain combines TRBV2 with TRBJ1-2, with 8 nucleotides matching TRBD1. V lost 0 bases, J lost 8 bases, and 5 bases stayed unmatched. CDR1 and CDR2 (germline): SNHLY, FYNNEI. The CDR3 is 14 residues long. CDR3 loop: CASSEAQGARGYTF. DNA for the CDR3: TGTGCCAGCAGTGAAGCCCAGGGGGCGCGGGGCTACACCTTC.

This clone was seen more than once but under ten times. The rearrangement links TRBV2 to TRBJ2-7; no definite D call. CDR3 length equals 12 residues. Deletions cut 5 bases from V and 4 bases from J, with 9 bases between. The germline gives CDR1 SNHLY, CDR2 FYNNEI. The CDR3 here is CASSQQWYEQYF. The CDR3 nucleotides are TGTGCCAGCAGTCAACAATGGTACGAGCAGTACTTC.

The chain joins TRBV7-6 to TRBJ2-1; D possibly corresponds to TRBD2 (5 bases). This CDR3 is built from 15 residues. Germline V lookup: CDR1 SGHVS, CDR2 FNYEAQ. Trimming removed 1 base from V and 8 bases from J, with 15 bases in between. The chain's CDR3 is CASSLEAALGDEQFF. In nucleotides, the CDR3 is TGTGCCAGCAGCTTAGAGGCAGCCCTCGGGGATGAGCAGTTCTTC. Full variable domain (outside the CDR3, taken from reference TRBV7-6 and TRBJ2-1): GAGVSQSPRYKVTKRGQDVALRCDPISGHVSLYWYRQALGQGPEFLTYFNYEAQQDKSGLPNDRFSAERPEGSISTLTIQRTEQRDSAMYRCASSLEAALGDEQFFGPGTRLTVL.